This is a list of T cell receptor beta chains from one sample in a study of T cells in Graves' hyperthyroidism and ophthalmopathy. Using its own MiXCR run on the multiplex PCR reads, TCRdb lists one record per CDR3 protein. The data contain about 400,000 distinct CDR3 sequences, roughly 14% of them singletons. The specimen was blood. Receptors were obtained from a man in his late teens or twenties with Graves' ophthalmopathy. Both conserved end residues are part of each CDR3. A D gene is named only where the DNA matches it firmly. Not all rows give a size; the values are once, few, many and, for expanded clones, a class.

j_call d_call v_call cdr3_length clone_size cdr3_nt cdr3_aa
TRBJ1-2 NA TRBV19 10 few TGTGCCACACTGAGCTATGGCTACACCTTC CATLSYGYTF
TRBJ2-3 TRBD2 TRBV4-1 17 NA TGCGCCAGCAGCCTAACGACTAGCGGGGGGCCTCTAGATACGCAGTATTTT CASSLTTSGGPLDTQYF
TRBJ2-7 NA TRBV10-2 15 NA TGCGCCAGCATTAATCAGGGGCTAAGCTCCTACGAGCAGTACTTC CASINQGLSSYEQYF
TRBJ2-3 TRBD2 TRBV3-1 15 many TGTGCCAGCAGCCCTCTAGCGGGAGAAGGAGATACGCAGTATTTT CASSPLAGEGDTQYF
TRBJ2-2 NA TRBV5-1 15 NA TGCGCCAGCAGCCTCAGTCAGGGGTTAACCGGGGAGCTGTTTTTT CASSLSQGLTGELFF
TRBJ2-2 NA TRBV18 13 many TGTGCCAGCTCACCATCACACACCGGGGAGCTGTTTTTT CASSPSHTGELFF
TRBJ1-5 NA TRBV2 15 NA TGTGCCAGCAGTGAAGAGGGGGGGCCCAATCAGCCCCAGCATTTT CASSEEGGPNQPQHF
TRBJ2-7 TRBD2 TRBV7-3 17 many TGTGCCAGCAGCCTAGCAACCGGGACTAGCGGGGCCTACGAGCAGTACTTC CASSLATGTSGAYEQYF
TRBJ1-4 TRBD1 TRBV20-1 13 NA TGCAGTGCCACCCGGGACAGGGACGAAAAACTGTTTTTT CSATRDRDEKLFF
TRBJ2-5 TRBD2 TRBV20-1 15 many TGCAGTGCCCCGAAGGGGACTAGCGGACAAGAGACCCAGTACTTC CSAPKGTSGQETQYF
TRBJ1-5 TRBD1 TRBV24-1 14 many TGTGCCACACAGGGGATCCATAGCAATCAGCCCCAGCATTTT CATQGIHSNQPQHF
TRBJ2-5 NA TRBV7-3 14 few TGTGCCAGCAGCTTAAGCGGCTGGCAAGAGACCCAGTACTTC CASSLSGWQETQYF
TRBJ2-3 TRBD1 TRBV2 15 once TGTGCCAGCAGCTCGACAGGGGGCTACACAGATACGCAGTATTTT CASSSTGGYTDTQYF
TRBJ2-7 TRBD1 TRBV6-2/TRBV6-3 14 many TGTGCCAGCAGTTACCCCGGACAGGTCTACGAGCAGTACTTC CASSYPGQVYEQYF
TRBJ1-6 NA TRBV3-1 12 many TGTGCCAGCAGCCAAGACTTTTCACCCCTCCACTTT CASSQDFSPLHF
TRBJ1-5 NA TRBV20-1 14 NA TGCAGTGCCCGGCAGAGGGGTGGCAATCAGCCCCAGCATTTT CSARQRGGNQPQHF
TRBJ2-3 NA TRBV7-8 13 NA TGTGCCACCACAGGGTCCCACACAGATACGCAGTATTTT CATTGSHTDTQYF
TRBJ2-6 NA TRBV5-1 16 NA TGCGCCAGCAGCTTGGAGGGCCTCTCTGGGGCCAACGTCCTGACTTTC CASSLEGLSGANVLTF
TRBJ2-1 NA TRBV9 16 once TGTGCCAGCAGCGTAGGAGGAGGCCCTACCCACAATGAGCAGTTCTTC CASSVGGGPTHNEQFF
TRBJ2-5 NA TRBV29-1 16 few TGCAGCGTTGAAGAACAGGGGACGGGGGTACAACAGACCCAGTACTTC CSVEEQGTGVQQTQYF
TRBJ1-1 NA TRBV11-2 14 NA TGTGCCAGCAGGCCCGGGACACCTAACACTGAAGCTTTCTTT CASRPGTPNTEAFF
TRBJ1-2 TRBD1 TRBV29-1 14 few TGCAGCGTTGAGAGCCGGACAGGGGGAAGTGGCTACACCTTC CSVESRTGGSGYTF
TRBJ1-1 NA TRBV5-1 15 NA TGCGCCAGCAGCTTGTCTTTCAGAGTGAACACTGAAGCTTTCTTT CASSLSFRVNTEAFF
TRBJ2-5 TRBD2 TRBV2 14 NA TGTGCCAGCAGTGTCACTAGCGGGGGCGGGACCCAGTACTTC CASSVTSGGGTQYF
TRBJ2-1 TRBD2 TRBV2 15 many TGTGCCAGCAGGCCGACTAGCGGGGGGGCAGATGAGCAGTTCTTC CASRPTSGGADEQFF
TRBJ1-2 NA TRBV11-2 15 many TGTGCCAGCAGCTCGAACCAGGGGCCTAACTATGGCTACACCTTC CASSSNQGPNYGYTF
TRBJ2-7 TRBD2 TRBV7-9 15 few TGTGCCAGCAGCCCCGGGACTAGCGTCTTCTACGAGCAGTACTTC CASSPGTSVFYEQYF
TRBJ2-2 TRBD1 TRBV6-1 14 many TGTGCCAGCAGTACCTCGACAGGGGCCGGGGAGCTGTTTTTT CASSTSTGAGELFF
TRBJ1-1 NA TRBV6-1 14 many TGTGCCAGCAGTTCCCAGGGAGGGCTCACTGAAGCTTTCTTT CASSSQGGLTEAFF
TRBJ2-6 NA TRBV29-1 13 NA TGCAGCGTTGGGAACTCTGGGGCCAACGTCCTGACTTTC CSVGNSGANVLTF
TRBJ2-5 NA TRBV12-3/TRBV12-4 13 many TGTGCCAGCAGCCCCCATTGGCGAGAGACCCAGTACTTC CASSPHWRETQYF
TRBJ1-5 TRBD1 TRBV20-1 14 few TGCAGTGCCGAGGGGTCGACAGGGCTTCAGCCCCAGCATTTT CSAEGSTGLQPQHF
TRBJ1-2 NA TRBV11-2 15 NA TGTGCCAGCAGCCCCTTGATCAGGGAGAACTATGGCTACACCTTC CASSPLIRENYGYTF
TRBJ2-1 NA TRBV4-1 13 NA TGCGCCAGCAGCCCCCCCCTCGTGGTTGAGCAGTTCTTC CASSPPLVVEQFF
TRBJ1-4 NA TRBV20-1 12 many TGCAGTGCTAGGCGACCTAATGAAAAACTGTTTTTT CSARRPNEKLFF
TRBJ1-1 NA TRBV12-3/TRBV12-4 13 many TGCGCCAGCAGCTTGACCGGGAACACTGAAGCTTTCTTT CASSLTGNTEAFF
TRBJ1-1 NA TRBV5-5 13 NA TGTACCAGCAGCCTAGGGGTGAACACTGAAGCTTTCTTT CTSSLGVNTEAFF
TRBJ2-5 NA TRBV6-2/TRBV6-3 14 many TGTGCCAGCAGTTTCTCAGGGACGCAAGAGACCCAGTACTTC CASSFSGTQETQYF
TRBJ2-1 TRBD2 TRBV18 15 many TGTGCCAGCTCGGACACTAGCGGGAGGGGACATGAGCAGTTCTTC CASSDTSGRGHEQFF
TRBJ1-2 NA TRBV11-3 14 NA TGTGCCAGCAGCTTATCTTCTGCTAACTATGGCCACACCTTC CASSLSSANYGHTF
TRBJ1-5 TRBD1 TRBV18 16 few TGTGCCAGCTCACCGCAGGGGGCGATGAGCAATCAGCCCCAGCATTTT CASSPQGAMSNQPQHF
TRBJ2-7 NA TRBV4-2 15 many TGTGCCAGCAGCCAAGAAGGAGGGGCCTTCTACGAGCAGTACTTC CASSQEGGAFYEQYF
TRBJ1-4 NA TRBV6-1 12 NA TGTGCCAGCAGTGTAGCGTATGAAAAACTGTTTTTT CASSVAYEKLFF
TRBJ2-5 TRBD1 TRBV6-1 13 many TGTGCCAGCAGGGTACAGGGGGCGCAGACCCAGTACTTC CASRVQGAQTQYF
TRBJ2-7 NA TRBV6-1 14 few TGTGCCAGCAGAACGGGACGGGGGGCATACGAGCAGTACTTC CASRTGRGAYEQYF
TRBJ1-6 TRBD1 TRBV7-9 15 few TGTGCCAGCAGCCTAGGGACAGGAGGAGGCTCACCCCTCCACTTT CASSLGTGGGSPLHF
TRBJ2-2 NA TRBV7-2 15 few TGTGCCAGCAGCTTAGATTGGGGGGAGGCCGGGGAGCTGTTTTTT CASSLDWGEAGELFF
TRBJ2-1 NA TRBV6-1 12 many TGTGCCATTTCTTGGGGCTACAATGAGCAGTTCTTC CAISWGYNEQFF
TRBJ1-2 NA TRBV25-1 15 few TGTGCCAGCAGGGATTCTGGGACTGGCAGCTATGGCTACACCTTC CASRDSGTGSYGYTF
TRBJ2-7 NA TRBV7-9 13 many TGTGCCAGCAGCCCTACAGGGCAGGGTGAGCAGTACTTC CASSPTGQGEQYF
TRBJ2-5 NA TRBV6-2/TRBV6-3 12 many TGTGCCAGCAGTTACGACGCAGAGACCCAGTACTTC CASSYDAETQYF
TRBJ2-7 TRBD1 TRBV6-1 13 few TGTGCCAGCAGGAATACAGCAGGGGGCGAGCAGTACTTC CASRNTAGGEQYF
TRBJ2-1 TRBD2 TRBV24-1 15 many TGTGCCACCAGTGATTTGAGTAGCGGGATGAATGAGCAGTTCTTC CATSDLSSGMNEQFF
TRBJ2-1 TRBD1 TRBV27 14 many TGTGCCAGCAGTTTTCAGGGGGCTCACAATGAGCAGTTCTTC CASSFQGAHNEQFF
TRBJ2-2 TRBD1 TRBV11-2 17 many TGTGCCAGCAGTCCGGACAGGGTTCGACCGAACACCGGGGAGCTGTTTTTT CASSPDRVRPNTGELFF
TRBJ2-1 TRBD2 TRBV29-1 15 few TGCAGCGTGACTAGCGGGCAGGCACTTTACAATGAGCAGTTCTTC CSVTSGQALYNEQFF
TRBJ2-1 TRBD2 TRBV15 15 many TGTGCCACCAGCAGAGATGGTAGCGGGAGTGGTGGGCAGTTCTTC CATSRDGSGSGGQFF
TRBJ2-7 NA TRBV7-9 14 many TGTGCCAGCAGCTTAGGGCGTCTGAACTACGGGCAGTACTTC CASSLGRLNYGQYF
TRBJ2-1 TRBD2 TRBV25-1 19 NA TGTGCCAGCAGTGAAGCCGGGACTAGCGGTAGGGGCACCTACAATGAGCAGTTCTTC CASSEAGTSGRGTYNEQFF